The rows below give T cell receptor beta chains drawn from one sample of a study of cytomegalovirus exposure and HLA in healthy donors. Sequencing was performed with immunoSEQ multiplex PCR; in TCRdb, only in-frame clones are kept and a portion is missing. This sample yields just over 70,000 clones, of which around 70% are seen a single time; roughly 11% belongs to the top ten. Specimen: PBMCs. The receptors shown here come from a human donor in good health. CDR3s include the opening cysteine and the closing phenylalanine or tryptophan. The D gene is left open where the match is weak. The listing skips clone size in some rows; elsewhere it reads once, few, many or a size class.

d_gene: NA
abundance: NA
v_gene: TRBV19
j_gene: TRBJ1-2
CDR3nt: TGTGCCAGTATGGCGGGCCGTCATGGCTACACCTTC
CDR3aa: CASMAGRHGYTF

d_gene: NA
abundance: NA
v_gene: TRBV29-1
j_gene: TRBJ1-5
CDR3nt: TGCAGCGTCCGACAGGCGAGCAATCAGCCCCAGCATTTT
CDR3aa: CSVRQASNQPQHF

d_gene: TRBD1
abundance: NA
v_gene: TRBV6-6
j_gene: TRBJ2-7
CDR3nt: TGTGCCAGCAGTTCTGGACAGGGGGGCTACGAGCAGTACTTC
CDR3aa: CASSSGQGGYEQYF

d_gene: TRBD1
abundance: NA
v_gene: TRBV6-5
j_gene: TRBJ1-1
CDR3nt: TGTGCCAGCAGTTACGCGGGACAGACAACCCACTTT
CDR3aa: CASSYAGQTTHF

d_gene: TRBD1
abundance: few
v_gene: TRBV18
j_gene: TRBJ1-3
CDR3nt: TGTGCCAGCTCACCGAACAGGGGCGACACCATATATTTT
CDR3aa: CASSPNRGDTIYF

d_gene: NA
abundance: NA
v_gene: TRBV7-9
j_gene: TRBJ2-7
CDR3nt: TGTGCCAGCAGCTTAGTCGAGGGAAACTACGAGCAGTACTTC
CDR3aa: CASSLVEGNYEQYF

d_gene: NA
abundance: NA
v_gene: TRBV5-6
j_gene: TRBJ2-5
CDR3nt: TGTGCCAGCAGCCTTGACAGACAAGAGACCCAGTACTTC
CDR3aa: CASSLDRQETQYF

d_gene: TRBD1
abundance: NA
v_gene: TRBV6-5
j_gene: TRBJ1-2
CDR3nt: TGTGCCAGCAGTTACGAAGGGGGCTGGATCTATGGCTACACCTTC
CDR3aa: CASSYEGGWIYGYTF

d_gene: TRBD1
abundance: NA
v_gene: TRBV11-2
j_gene: TRBJ1-2
CDR3nt: TGTGCCAGCAGCCCAGGGGGGACAGGTGACGGCTACACCTTC
CDR3aa: CASSPGGTGDGYTF

d_gene: TRBD2
abundance: NA
v_gene: TRBV7-2
j_gene: TRBJ2-5
CDR3nt: TGTGCCAGCAGCTCCTGGACTAGCGACGAAGAGACCCAGTACTTC
CDR3aa: CASSSWTSDEETQYF

d_gene: NA
abundance: once
v_gene: TRBV29-1
j_gene: TRBJ2-5
CDR3nt: TGCAGTTACCGGGATTACTGGGAGACCCAGTACTTC
CDR3aa: CSYRDYWETQYF

d_gene: NA
abundance: NA
v_gene: TRBV6-6
j_gene: TRBJ1-1
CDR3nt: TGTGCCAGCAGTTCAGGGAACGGGGCTAGCGCTGAAGCTTTCTTT
CDR3aa: CASSSGNGASAEAFF

d_gene: TRBD1
abundance: NA
v_gene: TRBV6-5
j_gene: TRBJ1-2
CDR3nt: TGTGCCAGCAGTTACACGGGACAGACTAACTATGGCTACACCTTC
CDR3aa: CASSYTGQTNYGYTF

d_gene: TRBD2
abundance: once
v_gene: TRBV4-1
j_gene: TRBJ2-1
CDR3nt: TGCGCCAGCAGCCAGAAGACGGGAGGATCCTACAATGAGCAGTTCTTC
CDR3aa: CASSQKTGGSYNEQFF

d_gene: TRBD2
abundance: NA
v_gene: TRBV29-1
j_gene: TRBJ2-7
CDR3nt: TGCAGCGTTGAAGACCGGGAGGGCTACGAGCAGTACTTC
CDR3aa: CSVEDREGYEQYF

d_gene: NA
abundance: NA
v_gene: TRBV5-5
j_gene: TRBJ1-3
CDR3nt: TGTGCCAGCAGCTTGGTACGGGGTACGGCTGGAAACACCATATATTTT
CDR3aa: CASSLVRGTAGNTIYF

d_gene: NA
abundance: NA
v_gene: TRBV4-1
j_gene: TRBJ2-1
CDR3nt: TGCGCCAGCAGCCAACTCGGGACTTCTGAACTACACAATGAGCAGTTCTTC
CDR3aa: CASSQLGTSELHNEQFF

d_gene: NA
abundance: NA
v_gene: TRBV7-8
j_gene: TRBJ1-1
CDR3nt: TGTGCCAGCAGCTTCACAGGGAGAAGCACTGAAGCTTTCTTT
CDR3aa: CASSFTGRSTEAFF

d_gene: TRBD2
abundance: few
v_gene: TRBV11-3
j_gene: TRBJ2-7
CDR3nt: TGTGCCAGCAGCTTACGAGCGGGAGGGCCTGGAGAGCAGTACTTC
CDR3aa: CASSLRAGGPGEQYF

d_gene: NA
abundance: once
v_gene: TRBV27
j_gene: TRBJ2-7
CDR3nt: TGTGCCAGCAGTTTATCGAGGAGCTCCTACGAGCAGTACTTC
CDR3aa: CASSLSRSSYEQYF

d_gene: TRBD1
abundance: NA
v_gene: TRBV20-1
j_gene: TRBJ1-2
CDR3nt: TGCAGTGCCCCGGGACAGGTCGGCTACACCTTC
CDR3aa: CSAPGQVGYTF

d_gene: TRBD2
abundance: NA
v_gene: TRBV5-1
j_gene: TRBJ2-7
CDR3nt: TGCGCCAGCAGCTTGGGGACTAGCTCTTACGAGCAGTACTTC
CDR3aa: CASSLGTSSYEQYF

d_gene: NA
abundance: NA
v_gene: TRBV28
j_gene: TRBJ1-5
CDR3nt: TGTGCCAGCAGTCCCCGAGGACTGCTTTCCCCTCTTTTGAGCAATCAGCCCCAGCATTTT
CDR3aa: CASSPRGLLSPLLSNQPQHF

d_gene: TRBD1
abundance: NA
v_gene: TRBV7-9
j_gene: TRBJ1-1
CDR3nt: TGTGCCAGCAGCTCCAGGGACAGGGGGCGAGGCACTGAAGCTTTCTTT
CDR3aa: CASSSRDRGRGTEAFF

d_gene: NA
abundance: few
v_gene: TRBV9
j_gene: TRBJ1-1
CDR3nt: TGTGCCAGCAGCGTTCTTGACATGACGAACACTGAAGCTTTCTTT
CDR3aa: CASSVLDMTNTEAFF

d_gene: NA
abundance: NA
v_gene: TRBV28
j_gene: TRBJ1-4
CDR3nt: TGTGCCAGCAGTTTAGCCTCAGCTAGAAAACTGTTTTTT
CDR3aa: CASSLASARKLFF

d_gene: TRBD2
abundance: NA
v_gene: TRBV2
j_gene: TRBJ2-1
CDR3nt: TGTGCCAGCAGAGGACTAGCGGGAGGAACTGAGCAGTTCTTC
CDR3aa: CASRGLAGGTEQFF

d_gene: TRBD1
abundance: NA
v_gene: TRBV7-9
j_gene: TRBJ2-7
CDR3nt: TGTGCCAGCAGCGACAGACAGGGTCGGGATGGCGAGCAGTACTTC
CDR3aa: CASSDRQGRDGEQYF

d_gene: TRBD2
abundance: NA
v_gene: TRBV5-1
j_gene: TRBJ2-1
CDR3nt: TGCGCCAGCAGCTTGGGGGCTAGCGGGATAAGTGAGCAGTTCTTC
CDR3aa: CASSLGASGISEQFF

d_gene: TRBD2
abundance: NA
v_gene: TRBV27
j_gene: TRBJ2-3
CDR3nt: TGTGCCAGCAGCCACTCGGGGGAGGGAGTGCCCGATACGCAGTATTTT
CDR3aa: CASSHSGEGVPDTQYF

d_gene: TRBD1
abundance: NA
v_gene: TRBV7-7
j_gene: TRBJ2-2
CDR3nt: TGTGCTAGCAGCATTCGGGACAGGGACACCGGGGAGCTGTTTTTT
CDR3aa: CASSIRDRDTGELFF

d_gene: NA
abundance: NA
v_gene: TRBV25-1
j_gene: TRBJ2-7
CDR3nt: TGTGCCACGGGGGATTTCTCCTACGAGCAGTACTTC
CDR3aa: CATGDFSYEQYF

d_gene: NA
abundance: few
v_gene: TRBV6-5
j_gene: TRBJ2-7
CDR3nt: TGTGCCACCTTAGCGTCTCCCCAGACTGGCGAGCAGTACTTC
CDR3aa: CATLASPQTGEQYF

d_gene: NA
abundance: NA
v_gene: TRBV5-1
j_gene: TRBJ2-1
CDR3nt: TGCGCCAGCAGCGGGGGGAATGAGCAGTTCTTC
CDR3aa: CASSGGNEQFF

d_gene: NA
abundance: NA
v_gene: TRBV5-1
j_gene: TRBJ2-7
CDR3nt: TGCGCCAGCAGCTTGGCGGGGAAAGGAGAGCAGTACTTC
CDR3aa: CASSLAGKGEQYF

d_gene: NA
abundance: NA
v_gene: TRBV5-4
j_gene: TRBJ1-1
CDR3nt: TGTGCCAGCAGCTCCCCGGGGAACACTGAAGCTTTCTTT
CDR3aa: CASSSPGNTEAFF

d_gene: NA
abundance: NA
v_gene: TRBV30
j_gene: TRBJ1-1
CDR3nt: TGTGCCTGGAGTAGGGACACGAACACTGAAGCTTTCTTT
CDR3aa: CAWSRDTNTEAFF

d_gene: NA
abundance: NA
v_gene: TRBV15
j_gene: TRBJ2-7
CDR3nt: TGTGCCACCAGCAGGGAGCGCCTCTACGAGCAGTACTTC
CDR3aa: CATSRERLYEQYF

d_gene: NA
abundance: NA
v_gene: TRBV5-1
j_gene: TRBJ2-3
CDR3nt: TGCGCCAGCAGCTTGGCCGGGAGTGGCACAGATACGCAGTATTTT
CDR3aa: CASSLAGSGTDTQYF

d_gene: NA
abundance: NA
v_gene: TRBV7-9
j_gene: TRBJ2-4
CDR3nt: TGTGCCAGCAGCTTAGGGCTAACAGAGCCCTCTGGCTACATTCAGTACTTC
CDR3aa: CASSLGLTEPSGYIQYF

d_gene: NA
abundance: NA
v_gene: TRBV28
j_gene: TRBJ1-3
CDR3nt: TGTGCCAGCAGTTTATACGACAGCTCTGGAAACACCATATATTTT
CDR3aa: CASSLYDSSGNTIYF

d_gene: TRBD1
abundance: NA
v_gene: TRBV29-1
j_gene: TRBJ2-2
CDR3nt: TGCAGCGTCTCCGGGACAGCTAGTACCGGGGAGCTGTTTTTT
CDR3aa: CSVSGTASTGELFF

d_gene: NA
abundance: once
v_gene: TRBV5-1
j_gene: TRBJ2-7
CDR3nt: TGCGCCAGCAGCCGGGGGTCTGATAGTTTTAACTACGAGCAGTACTTC
CDR3aa: CASSRGSDSFNYEQYF

d_gene: NA
abundance: NA
v_gene: TRBV29-1
j_gene: TRBJ1-1
CDR3nt: TGCAGCGTTGATATTGGGGGGTTGTTTACTGAAGCTTTCTTT
CDR3aa: CSVDIGGLFTEAFF

d_gene: TRBD1
abundance: NA
v_gene: TRBV29-1
j_gene: TRBJ2-7
CDR3nt: TGCAGCGCCTCATTAGGGACAGGGGGATTTGGGGAGCAGTACTTC
CDR3aa: CSASLGTGGFGEQYF

d_gene: TRBD2
abundance: NA
v_gene: TRBV9
j_gene: TRBJ2-1
CDR3nt: TGTGCCAGCAGCGTAGCTTTCCCGGGGACTAGCGGGATGAATGAGCAGTTCTTC
CDR3aa: CASSVAFPGTSGMNEQFF

d_gene: NA
abundance: NA
v_gene: TRBV7-8
j_gene: TRBJ2-2
CDR3nt: TGTGCCAGCAGCTTAGAGTACGGGTACAACACCGGGGAGCTGTTTTTT
CDR3aa: CASSLEYGYNTGELFF

d_gene: TRBD1
abundance: few
v_gene: TRBV4-2
j_gene: TRBJ1-3
CDR3nt: TGTGCCAGCAGCCAAGAAGCGACAGGGGGTATTGGAAACACCATATATTTT
CDR3aa: CASSQEATGGIGNTIYF

d_gene: TRBD2
abundance: once
v_gene: TRBV6-1
j_gene: TRBJ2-7
CDR3nt: TGTGCCAGCATTAGCGGGAGCTCCTACGAGCAGTACTTC
CDR3aa: CASISGSSYEQYF

d_gene: TRBD1
abundance: few
v_gene: TRBV28
j_gene: TRBJ2-3
CDR3nt: TGTGCCAGCAGTTTCCTACAGGGGGCAGGCACAGATACGCAGTATTTT
CDR3aa: CASSFLQGAGTDTQYF

d_gene: NA
abundance: NA
v_gene: TRBV4-2
j_gene: TRBJ2-1
CDR3nt: TGTGCCAGCAGCCAAGATTCCCTCCGTGAGCAGTTCTTC
CDR3aa: CASSQDSLREQFF

d_gene: NA
abundance: NA
v_gene: TRBV5-6
j_gene: TRBJ2-1
CDR3nt: TGTGCCAGCAGCTTTGGGGGACTTAGCTCCTACAATGAGCAGTTCTTC
CDR3aa: CASSFGGLSSYNEQFF

d_gene: NA
abundance: NA
v_gene: TRBV28
j_gene: TRBJ1-2
CDR3nt: TGTGCCAGCAGTTTATTGGCCAGTAACTATGGCTACACCTTC
CDR3aa: CASSLLASNYGYTF

d_gene: TRBD2
abundance: NA
v_gene: TRBV9
j_gene: TRBJ2-3
CDR3nt: TGTGCCAGCAGCGCCGTACCGGGACTAGCGGGAGGGCCGGATCGCGTGCAGTATTTT
CDR3aa: CASSAVPGLAGGPDRVQYF

d_gene: TRBD1
abundance: NA
v_gene: TRBV19
j_gene: TRBJ2-2
CDR3nt: TGTGCCAGTAGGAGACAGGGGGGGGTAGCCGGGGAGCTGTTTTTT
CDR3aa: CASRRQGGVAGELFF

d_gene: NA
abundance: NA
v_gene: TRBV6-6
j_gene: TRBJ1-1
CDR3nt: TGTGCCAGCAGTTACTCTAGGGGGAACACTGAAGCTTTCTTT
CDR3aa: CASSYSRGNTEAFF

d_gene: NA
abundance: NA
v_gene: TRBV6-1
j_gene: TRBJ2-7
CDR3nt: TGTGCCAGCAGTTGGGACTCCTTGGAGCAGTACTTC
CDR3aa: CASSWDSLEQYF

d_gene: NA
abundance: once
v_gene: TRBV2
j_gene: TRBJ2-7
CDR3nt: TGTGCCAGCAGTGGGGGAGACGAGCAGTACTTC
CDR3aa: CASSGGDEQYF

d_gene: NA
abundance: NA
v_gene: TRBV30
j_gene: TRBJ1-4
CDR3nt: TGTGCCTGGAGGTTCCGGGACATCCATGCAACTAATGAAAAACTGTTTTTT
CDR3aa: CAWRFRDIHATNEKLFF